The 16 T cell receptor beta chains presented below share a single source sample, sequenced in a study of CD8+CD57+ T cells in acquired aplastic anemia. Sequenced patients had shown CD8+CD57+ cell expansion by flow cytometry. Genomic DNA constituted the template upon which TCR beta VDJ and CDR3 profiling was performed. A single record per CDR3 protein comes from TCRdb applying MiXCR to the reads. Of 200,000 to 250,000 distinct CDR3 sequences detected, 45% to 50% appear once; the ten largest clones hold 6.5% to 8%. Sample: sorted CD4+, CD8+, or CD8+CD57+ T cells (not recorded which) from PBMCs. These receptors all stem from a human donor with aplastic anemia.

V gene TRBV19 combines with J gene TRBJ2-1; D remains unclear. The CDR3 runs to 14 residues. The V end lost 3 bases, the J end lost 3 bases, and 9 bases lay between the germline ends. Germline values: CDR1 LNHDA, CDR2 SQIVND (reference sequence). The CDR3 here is CASSIVQDYNEQFF. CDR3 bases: TGTGCCAGTAGTATCGTTCAGGACTACAATGAGCAGTTCTTC.

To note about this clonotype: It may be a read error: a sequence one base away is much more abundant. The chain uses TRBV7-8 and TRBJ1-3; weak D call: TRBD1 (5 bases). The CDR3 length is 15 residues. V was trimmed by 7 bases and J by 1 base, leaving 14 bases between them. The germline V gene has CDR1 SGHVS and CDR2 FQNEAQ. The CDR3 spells CASNFWGSSGNTIYF. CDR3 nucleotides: TGTGCCAGCAACTTTTGGGGGTCGTCTGGAAACACCATATATTTT.

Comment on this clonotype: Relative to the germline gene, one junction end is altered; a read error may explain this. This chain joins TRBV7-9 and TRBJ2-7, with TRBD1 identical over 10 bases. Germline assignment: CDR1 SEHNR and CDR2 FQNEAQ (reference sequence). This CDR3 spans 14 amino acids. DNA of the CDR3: TGTGCTAGCAGCTCCCGGGACAGGGGAGGCGAGCAGTACTTC. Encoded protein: CASSSRDRGGEQYF.

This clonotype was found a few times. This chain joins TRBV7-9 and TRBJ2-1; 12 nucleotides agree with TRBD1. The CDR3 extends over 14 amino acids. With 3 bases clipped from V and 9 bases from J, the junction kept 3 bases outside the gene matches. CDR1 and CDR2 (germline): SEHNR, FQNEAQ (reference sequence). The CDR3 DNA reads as TGTGCCAGCAGCTTGGGACAGGGGGCTCGTGAGCAGTTCTTC. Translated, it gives CASSLGQGAREQFF. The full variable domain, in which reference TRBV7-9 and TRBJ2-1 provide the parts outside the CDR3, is DTGVSQNPRHKITKRGQNVTFRCDPISEHNRLYWYRQTLGQGPEFLTYFQNEAQLEKSRLLSDRFSAERPKGSFSTLEIQRTEQGDSAMYLCASSLGQGAREQFFGPGTRLTVL.

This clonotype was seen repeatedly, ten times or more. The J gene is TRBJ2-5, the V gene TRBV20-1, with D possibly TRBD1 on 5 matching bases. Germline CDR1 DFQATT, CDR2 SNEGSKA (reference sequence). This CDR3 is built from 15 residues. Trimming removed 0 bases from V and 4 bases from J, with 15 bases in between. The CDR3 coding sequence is TGCAGTGCTAGAGATCCGTTGTCTAGGGGAGAGACCCAGTACTTC. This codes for CSARDPLSRGETQYF.

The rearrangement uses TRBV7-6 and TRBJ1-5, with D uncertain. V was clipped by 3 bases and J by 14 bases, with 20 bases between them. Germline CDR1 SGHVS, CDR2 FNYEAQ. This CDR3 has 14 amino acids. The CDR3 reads CASSLTSGNPYEHF. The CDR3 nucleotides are TGTGCCAGCAGCTTGACTAGCGGGAACCCCTACGAGCATTTT.

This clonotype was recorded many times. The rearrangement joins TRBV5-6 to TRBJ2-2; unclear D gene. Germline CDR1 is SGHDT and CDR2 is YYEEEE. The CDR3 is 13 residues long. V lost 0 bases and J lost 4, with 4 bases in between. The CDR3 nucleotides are TGTGCCAGCAGCTTGGGGGTCACCGGGGAGCTGTTTTTT. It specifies CASSLGVTGELFF.

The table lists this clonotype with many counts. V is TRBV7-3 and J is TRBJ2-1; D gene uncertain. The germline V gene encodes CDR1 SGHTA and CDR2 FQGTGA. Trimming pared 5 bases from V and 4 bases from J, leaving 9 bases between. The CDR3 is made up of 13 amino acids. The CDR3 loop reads CASSTTDYNEQFF. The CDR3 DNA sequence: TGTGCCAGCAGCACAACGGATTACAATGAGCAGTTCTTC.

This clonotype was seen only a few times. The CDR3 region is CATNAGQDTYEQYF. The CDR3 DNA reads TGTGCCACAAACGCGGGACAGGACACCTACGAGCAGTACTTC. The V call is TRBV6-4, the J call TRBJ2-7; 8 bases fit TRBD1. This CDR3 region has 14 residues. V shed 10 bases, J shed 2 bases, and the junction held 10 bases outside the gene matches. The germline V gene has CDR1 MRHNA and CDR2 SNTAGT.

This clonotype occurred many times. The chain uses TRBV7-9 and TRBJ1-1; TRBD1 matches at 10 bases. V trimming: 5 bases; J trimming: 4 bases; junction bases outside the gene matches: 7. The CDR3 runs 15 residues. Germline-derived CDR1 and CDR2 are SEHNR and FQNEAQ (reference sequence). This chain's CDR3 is CASSKPGQGSTEAFF. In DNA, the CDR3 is TGTGCCAGCAGCAAACCGGGACAGGGGAGCACTGAAGCTTTCTTT.

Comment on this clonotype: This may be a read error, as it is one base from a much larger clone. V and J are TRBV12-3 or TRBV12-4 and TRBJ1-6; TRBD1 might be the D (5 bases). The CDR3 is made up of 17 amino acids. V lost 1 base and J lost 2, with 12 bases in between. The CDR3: CASSLESGNPYNSPLHF. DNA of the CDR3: TGTGCCAGCAGTTTAGAATCAGGGAACCCCTATAATTCACCCCTCCACTTT.

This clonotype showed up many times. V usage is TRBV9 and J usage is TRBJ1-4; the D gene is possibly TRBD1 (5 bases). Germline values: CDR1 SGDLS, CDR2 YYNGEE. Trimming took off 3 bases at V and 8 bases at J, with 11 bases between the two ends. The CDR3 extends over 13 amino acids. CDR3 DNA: TGTGCCAGCAGCGGGGACTGGGACGAAAAACTGTTTTTT. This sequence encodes CASSGDWDEKLFF.

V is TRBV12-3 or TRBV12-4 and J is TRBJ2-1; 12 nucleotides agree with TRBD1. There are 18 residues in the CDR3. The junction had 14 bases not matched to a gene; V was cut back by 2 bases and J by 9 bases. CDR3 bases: TGTGCCAGCAGTTTATTAATAGGGACAGGGGGCGGTGGGGGTGAGCAGTTCTTC. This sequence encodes CASSLLIGTGGGGGEQFF.

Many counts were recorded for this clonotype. CDR3 in amino acids: CASSYRDRNGYTF. In DNA, the CDR3 is TGTGCCAGCAGTTACCGGGACCGAAATGGCTACACCTTC. The rearrangement uses TRBV6-5 and TRBJ1-2; D perhaps matches TRBD1 (5 bases). The V end was cut by 2 bases, the J end by 6 bases, with 10 bases between. CDR3 length equals 13 residues. Germline loops: CDR1 MNHEY, CDR2 SVGAGI.

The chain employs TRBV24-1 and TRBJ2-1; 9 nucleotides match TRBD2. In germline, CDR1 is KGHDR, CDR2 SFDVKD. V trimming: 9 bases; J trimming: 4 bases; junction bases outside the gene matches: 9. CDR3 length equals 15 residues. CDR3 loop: CATRGREGLYNEQFF. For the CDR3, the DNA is TGTGCCACCCGTGGGCGGGAGGGCCTGTACAATGAGCAGTTCTTC.

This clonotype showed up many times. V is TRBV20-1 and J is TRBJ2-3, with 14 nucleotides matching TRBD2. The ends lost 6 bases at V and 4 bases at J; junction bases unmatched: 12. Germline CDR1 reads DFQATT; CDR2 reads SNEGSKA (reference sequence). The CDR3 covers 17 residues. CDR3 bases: TGCAGTGCGGGCGGACTAGCGGGGGGCTTGGATTCAGATACGCAGTATTTT. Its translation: CSAGGLAGGLDSDTQYF.